This T cell receptor beta chain was observed in a study of shared clonotypes between healthy human individuals (dated by TCRdb to about 2020). A note on the overall study: The cohort comprised a couple of women and a few men aged 18 to 49 years. For each donor, three plates each were used for CD4 naive and CD4 memory, two plates were used for CD8 naive, and one plate was used for CD8 memory. The study deeply sequenced blood TCR repertoires of about 5 healthy adults to estimate repertoire size and the extent of clonotype sharing between individuals. Libraries were prepared and TCR repertoires were sequenced by different laboratories using diverse techniques, in order to increase sequencing depth and limit assay-specific biases. Between about 0.8 and 8.9 billion PBMCs per donor were obtained by leukapheresis.

TCR CDR3 regions were amplified from genomic DNA by multiplex PCR using the deep immunoSEQ assay. Extracted genomic DNA from each cell subset was distributed evenly across all wells of several immunoSEQ 96-well plates, and each plate was treated as a replicate. For sorted subsets, roughly 200 ng of genomic DNA, equivalent to 30,000 or so T cell genomes, went into each replicate PCR. Purified libraries were quantified with a Qubit 3.0 fluorometer, sized on a Bioanalyzer 2100, and re-quantified with the KAPA Library Quantification kit. Each immunoSEQ 96-well plate was sequenced on its own single-read 150-cycle Illumina NextSeq 550 flow cell. The published analysis was carried out like this. Because the immunoSEQ output included only junctional sequences and no quality scores, the filtering could not be the same as the filtering used for full-length reads. Sequences were annotated with PyIR, a Python wrapper for IgBLAST v1.9, using IMGT germline references to assign V/J genes and CDR3. Reads with weak V/J assignments (E-value above 1e-6), missing CDR3, stop codons, out-of-frame junctions, or ambiguous translated residues were removed. V3J clonotypes were defined by identical inferred V gene, J gene, and CDR3 amino acid sequence. The percentage overlap between two repertoires was calculated by dividing the number of shared unique clonotypes by the size of the smaller repertoire. Three approaches were used to assess repertoire richness: RTK rarefaction, the Chao1 estimator, and Recon v2.1 estimates of unobserved clonotypes. Generation probabilities were computed with OLGA for all TCRbeta clonotypes obtained by the gDNA method from four donors. TCRdb took over this immuneACCESS table, retaining in-frame rearrangements with V and J assigned. Such tables are incomplete; in checked studies, under half of the missing clones stem from an unresolved V gene, and the remainder is unexplained. V and J calls and clone size follow that table, whereas D and trimming were derived from the DNA. The sample table lists about 2.4 million clones, approximately 93% of them with a count of one. Around 0.37% of the sample goes to the ten largest clones.

Beyond this particular receptor, the publication reports: Estimated clonotype richness was generally larger for naive than for memory subsets. Compared with non-shared clonotypes, the clonotypes found in all four sorted-subset donors had higher generation probabilities. Pairwise subsampling led to the expectation that sequencing depth would affect the degree of clonotype sharing among donors. Sampling was restricted to blood, and TCR repertoires in tissues likely differ from the TCR repertoires found in blood. Even with the large sequencing depth, rarefaction of the sorted-subset datasets indicated that sequencing was incomplete. Sharing across four donors was observed for about 4.8% of naive CD4, less than 4% of naive CD8, over 2% of memory CD4, and less than 0.45% of memory CD8 clonotypes. Because the study included a small number of donors, the genetic and exposure-history diversity represented was limited.

CDR1 and CDR2, per the germline V gene (reference sequence), are MNHNY and SVGAGI. The junction shows trimming of 6 bases on V and 8 bases on J, plus 17 bases between the germline ends. Spanning cysteine to phenylalanine, the CDR3 consists of 14 amino acids. Only CDR3 DNA is held: 42 bases, read in frame from base 1. Concerning this clone itself: Its recognized antigen is unknown. Base qualities are not at hand, and no much larger clone is one base apart.

Healthy HIV-negative adults with no recently reported acute infections or vaccinations were included as donors. Every donor was a Caucasian adult living in Nashville, Tennessee, USA. CD4+ T cells were enriched by magnetic negative selection, after which naive cells were positively selected on CD45RA and the negative fraction was taken as the memory subset. After blood collection by leukapheresis, PBMCs were isolated using Ficoll-Histopaque density gradient centrifugation and then cryopreserved in the vapor phase of liquid nitrogen. Analytical flow cytometry was used to check the purity and quantity of every magnetically sorted T cell population. From each sorted fraction, genomic DNA was isolated and quantified by UV absorbance on a Nanodrop 2000c.

The sequence joins TRBV6-6 to TRBJ1-5; a tentative D match to TRBD1 spans 6 bases. This clonotype was obtained from a man between 18 and 29 years old in good health. Some clones in this sample may be carry-over from other donors' samples. The material sequenced was naive CD4+ T cells from PBMCs. In light of the paper, this sample's cell subset or site label describes: CD45RA+ positively selected. In nucleotides, the sequence is TGTGCCAGCAGGGACAGTGAGGGGATAAAGCCCCAGCATTTT. Translated, it reads CASRDSEGIKPQHF.